Detailed here is one TCR beta chain. It has no known antigen specificity. No clone much larger than this one lies a single base away; base qualities are absent. The data were taken from a study of radiation and T cells in renal cell carcinoma (dated by TCRdb to 2020 to 2022). About the investigation overall: Samples were obtained from a clinical trial, in which 15 Gy stereotactic body radiation therapy was delivered to primary renal cell carcinomas and nephrectomy was performed 4 weeks later. TCR beta sequencing covered 50 to 55 samples in total, comprising approximately 25 tumors and roughly 27 peripheral blood samples. Across all 50 or so samples, over 4,000,000 unique CDR3 nucleotide sequences encoding 2 million to 3 million unique CDR3 amino acid sequences were identified. The full study reports these points: No pretreatment tumor biopsies were available, so the baseline intratumoral presence of clonotypes could not be determined. With a single-armed trial design, the study had no way to address how radiation dose or scheduling affects the TCR repertoire. Blood repertoire dynamics were not followed beyond 4 weeks after treatment. In blood, the top tumor clonotypes increased from baseline to 2 weeks after radiation and then shrank by 4 weeks, which suggests a temporary expansion of tumor-resident clones.

The immunoSEQ kit was used, according to the manufacturer's recommendations, to generate TCR beta libraries from genomic DNA. For library preparation, a first multiplex PCR was performed with proprietary primers, followed by a second PCR in which unique barcodes were added, and bead cleanups were performed after each round. A kit-provided positive control reaction and a negative control reaction were included in every sample batch. The final libraries underwent checking on an Agilent 4200 TapeStation D1000 ScreenTape, volumetric pooling, and quantification by qPCR. Sequencing was performed on an Illumina NextSeq500 with a MidOutput 150-cycle cartridge, and 156 Read1 and 15 Index1 cycles were run with kit custom primers. The pooled library was loaded at 0.75 to 1 pM, and approximately 20% PhiX control was spiked in. Per the source publication's procedure: Vendor-processed data were analyzed in R, and a clonotype was defined as all T cells sharing the same CDR3 nucleotide sequence. In the clone abundance analyses, frequencies were normalized to the 10,000 most abundant clones in each sample. Public T cell clones, which averaged fewer than five per sample, were excluded before analysis. An abundance difference of at least 32-fold between compartments was the criterion for calling clonotypes tumor-enriched or baseline blood-enriched. A beta-binomial differential abundance model was applied to find clonotypes that expanded or contracted between blood time points. Tumor-blood repertoire similarity was measured with the Baroni-Urbani and Buser coefficient, and group comparisons used two-tailed Wilcoxon tests in R. TCRdb carries this immuneACCESS record with in-frame sequences only. Its versions omit some clonotypes, under half of them owing to an unresolved V gene in the studies checked, with the rest unexplained. That table gives V, J and clone size, and the DNA gave D and trimming. In all, the sample holds tens of thousands of clones, and about 86% of those were seen once. The leading ten clones occupy 22% of the sample.

The sample's time point label, in plain terms: blood 2 weeks post-SBRT. The treatment or condition label here, explained by the study, means: 15 Gy SBRT to primary tumor, nephrectomy 4 weeks later. To follow tumor-enriched clonotypes, serial peripheral blood was collected from radiation-treated patients at baseline and at 2 weeks and 4 weeks after SBRT. Every patient's renal cell carcinoma showed clear cell pathology. The QIAamp DNA Blood Mini Kit (Qiagen) was used to prepare genomic DNA for TCR sequencing. Only samples passing all quality control checks were included in the analyses. From its cysteine to its phenylalanine, the CDR3 spans 17 amino acids. Here the CDR3 DNA is all that survives: 51 bases in frame from base 1. Via the germline V gene (reference sequence), CDR1 is WNHNN and CDR2 SYGVQD. Clipping removes 3 bases from V and 4 bases from J, with 15 as the unmatched junction base count.

The TCR sequence derives from a woman between 50 and 59 years old with renal cell carcinoma. This receptor chain uses TRBV10-1 and TRBJ2-7, with TRBD2 matching 7 junction bases. This material consisted of blood, taken from a patient whose treatment included radiotherapy and nephrectomy. The CDR3 amino acid sequence is: CASSDSGANLNLYEQYF. The DNA sequence reads TGCGCCAGCAGTGACAGCGGGGCGAACCTAAATCTTTACGAGCAGTACTTC.